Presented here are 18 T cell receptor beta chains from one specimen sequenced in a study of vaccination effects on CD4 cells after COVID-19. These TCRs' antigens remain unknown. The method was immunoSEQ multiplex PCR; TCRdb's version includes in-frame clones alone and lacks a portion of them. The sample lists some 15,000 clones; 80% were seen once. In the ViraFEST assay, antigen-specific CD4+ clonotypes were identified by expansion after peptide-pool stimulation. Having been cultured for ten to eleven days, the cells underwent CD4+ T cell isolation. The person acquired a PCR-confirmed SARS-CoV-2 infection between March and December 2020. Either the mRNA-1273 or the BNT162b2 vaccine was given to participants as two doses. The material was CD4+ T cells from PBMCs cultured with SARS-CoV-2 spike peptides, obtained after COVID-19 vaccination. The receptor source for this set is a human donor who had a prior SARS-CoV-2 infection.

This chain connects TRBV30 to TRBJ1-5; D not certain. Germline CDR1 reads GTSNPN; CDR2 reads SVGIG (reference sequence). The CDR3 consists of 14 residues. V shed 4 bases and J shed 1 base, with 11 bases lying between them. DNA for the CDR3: TGTGCCTGGAATGGGATAGACAGCAATCAGCCCCAGCATTTT. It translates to CAWNGIDSNQPQHF.

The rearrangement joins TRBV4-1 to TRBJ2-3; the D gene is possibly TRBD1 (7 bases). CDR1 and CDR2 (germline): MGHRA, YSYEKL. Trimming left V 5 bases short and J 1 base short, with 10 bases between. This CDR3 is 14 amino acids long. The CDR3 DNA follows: TGCGCCAGCAGCGACAGGGAGGGCACAGATACGCAGTATTTT. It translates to CASSDREGTDTQYF.

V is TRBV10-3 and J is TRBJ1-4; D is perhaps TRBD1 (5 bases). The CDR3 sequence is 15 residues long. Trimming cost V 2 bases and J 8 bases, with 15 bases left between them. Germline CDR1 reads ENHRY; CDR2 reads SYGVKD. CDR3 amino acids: CAISEAPGGLEKLFF. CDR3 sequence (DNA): TGTGCCATCAGTGAGGCTCCGGGGGGTCTCGAAAAACTGTTTTTT.

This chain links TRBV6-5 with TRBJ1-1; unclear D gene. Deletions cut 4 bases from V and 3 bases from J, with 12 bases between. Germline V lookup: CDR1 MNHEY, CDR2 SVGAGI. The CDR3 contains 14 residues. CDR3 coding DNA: TGTGCCAGCAGTTTGAGTCTTAGGGACACTGAAGCTTTCTTT. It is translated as CASSLSLRDTEAFF.

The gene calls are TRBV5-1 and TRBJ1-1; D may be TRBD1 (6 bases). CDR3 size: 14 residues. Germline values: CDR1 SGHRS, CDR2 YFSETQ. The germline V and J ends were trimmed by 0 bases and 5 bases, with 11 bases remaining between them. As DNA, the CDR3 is TGCGCCAGCAGCTTGGTAGGGGGGGGGACTGAAGCTTTCTTT. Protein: CASSLVGGGTEAFF.

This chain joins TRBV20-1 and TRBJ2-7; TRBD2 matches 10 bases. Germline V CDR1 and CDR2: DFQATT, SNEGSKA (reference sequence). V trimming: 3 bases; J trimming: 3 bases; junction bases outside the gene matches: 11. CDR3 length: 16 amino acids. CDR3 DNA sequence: TGCAGTGCTAGTAGACTAGCGGGTGCGGGCAACTACGAGCAGTACTTC. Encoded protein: CSASRLAGAGNYEQYF.

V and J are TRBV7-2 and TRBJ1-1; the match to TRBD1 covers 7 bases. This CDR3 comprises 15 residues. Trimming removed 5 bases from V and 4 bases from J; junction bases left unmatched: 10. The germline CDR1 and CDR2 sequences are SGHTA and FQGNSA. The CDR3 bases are TGTGCCAGCAGCGGGGAAACAGGGGTGGTCACTGAAGCTTTCTTT. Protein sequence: CASSGETGVVTEAFF.

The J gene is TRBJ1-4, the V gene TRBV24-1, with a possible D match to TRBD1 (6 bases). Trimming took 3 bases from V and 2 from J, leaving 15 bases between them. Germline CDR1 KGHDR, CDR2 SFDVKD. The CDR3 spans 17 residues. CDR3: CATSDTPTGLTNEKLFF. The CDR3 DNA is TGTGCCACCAGTGATACCCCCACAGGGTTGACTAATGAAAAACTGTTTTTT.

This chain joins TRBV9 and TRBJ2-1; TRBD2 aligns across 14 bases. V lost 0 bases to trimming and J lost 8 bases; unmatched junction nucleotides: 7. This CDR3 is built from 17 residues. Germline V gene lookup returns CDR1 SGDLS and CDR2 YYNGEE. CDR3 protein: CASSVGPPGLAGDEQFF. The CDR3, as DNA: TGTGCCAGCAGCGTAGGTCCCCCGGGACTAGCGGGGGATGAGCAGTTCTTC.

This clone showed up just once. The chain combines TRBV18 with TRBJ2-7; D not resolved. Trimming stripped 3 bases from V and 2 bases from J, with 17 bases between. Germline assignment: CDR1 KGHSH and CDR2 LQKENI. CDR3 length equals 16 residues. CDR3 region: CASSPLVPRTTYEQYF. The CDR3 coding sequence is TGTGCCAGCTCACCCTTAGTACCGCGGACCACCTACGAGCAGTACTTC. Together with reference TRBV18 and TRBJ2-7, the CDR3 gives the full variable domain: NAGVMQNPRHLVRRRGQEARLRCSPMKGHSHVYWYRQLPEEGLKFMVYLQKENIIDESGMPKERFSAEFPKEGPSILRIQQVVRGDSAAYFCASSPLVPRTTYEQYFGPGTRLTVT.

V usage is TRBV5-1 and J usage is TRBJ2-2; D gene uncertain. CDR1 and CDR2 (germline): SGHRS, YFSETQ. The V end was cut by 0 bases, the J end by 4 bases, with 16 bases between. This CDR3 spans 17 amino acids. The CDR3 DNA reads TGCGCCAGCAGCTTGGTTCGGAATTCAGAACGCACCGGGGAGCTGTTTTTT. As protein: CASSLVRNSERTGELFF. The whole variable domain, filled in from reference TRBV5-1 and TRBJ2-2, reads KAGVTQTPRYLIKTRGQQVTLSCSPISGHRSVSWYQQTPGQGLQFLFEYFSETQRNKGNFPGRFSGRQFSNSRSEMNVSTLELGDSALYLCASSLVRNSERTGELFFGEGSRLTVL.

CDR3 sequence (DNA): TGTGCCAGCAGCGAAGACAGGGTCGGTACCGGGGAGCTGTTTTTT. Its protein product is CASSEDRVGTGELFF. The chain links TRBV7-3 to TRBJ2-2, with TRBD1 identical over 7 bases. The junction had 8 bases not matched to a gene; V was cut back by 5 bases and J by 5 bases. The CDR3 consists of 15 residues. Germline V lookup: CDR1 SGHTA, CDR2 FQGTGA. Full variable domain (remainder filled in from reference TRBV7-3 and TRBJ2-2): GAGVSQTPSNKVTEKGKYVELRCDPISGHTALYWYRQSLGQGPEFLIYFQGTGAADDSGLPNDRFFAVRPEGSVSTLKIQRTERGDSAVYLCASSEDRVGTGELFFGEGSRLTVL.

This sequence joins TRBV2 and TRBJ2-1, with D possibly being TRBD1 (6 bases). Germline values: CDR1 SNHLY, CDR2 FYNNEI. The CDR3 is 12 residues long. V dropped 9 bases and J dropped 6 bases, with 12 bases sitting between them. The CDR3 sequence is CASRGMSNEQFF. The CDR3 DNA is TGTGCCAGTAGGGGGATGTCCAATGAGCAGTTCTTC. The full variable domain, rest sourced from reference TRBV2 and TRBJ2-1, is EPEVTQTPSHQVTQMGQEVILRCVPISNHLYFYWYRQILGQKVEFLVSFYNNEISEKSEIFDDQFSVERPDGSNFTLKIRSTKLEDSAMYFCASRGMSNEQFFGPGTRLTVL.

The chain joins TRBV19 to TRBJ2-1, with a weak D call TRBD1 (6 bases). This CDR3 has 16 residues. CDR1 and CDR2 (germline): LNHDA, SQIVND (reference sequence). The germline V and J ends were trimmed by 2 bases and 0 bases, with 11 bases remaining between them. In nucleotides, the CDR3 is TGTGCCAGTAGTATATGGGGGCCGAGCTCCTACAATGAGCAGTTCTTC. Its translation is CASSIWGPSSYNEQFF.

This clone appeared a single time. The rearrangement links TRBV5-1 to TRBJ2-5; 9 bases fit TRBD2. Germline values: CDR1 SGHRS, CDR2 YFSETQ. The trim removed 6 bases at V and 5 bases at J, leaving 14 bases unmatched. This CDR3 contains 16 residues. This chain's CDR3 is CASKVVAGGRAETQYF. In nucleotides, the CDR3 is TGCGCCAGCAAAGTCGTTGCGGGAGGGCGCGCGGAGACCCAGTACTTC.

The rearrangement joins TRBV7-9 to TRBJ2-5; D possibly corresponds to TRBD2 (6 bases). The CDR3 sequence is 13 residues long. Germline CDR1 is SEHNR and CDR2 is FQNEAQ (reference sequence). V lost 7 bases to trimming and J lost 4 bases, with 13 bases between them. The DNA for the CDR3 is TGTGCCAGCATCGCGGTGGGGGGAGAGACCCAGTACTTC. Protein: CASIAVGGETQYF. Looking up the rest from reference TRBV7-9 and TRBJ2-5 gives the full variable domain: DTGVSQNPRHKITKRGQNVTFRCDPISEHNRLYWYRQTLGQGPEFLTYFQNEAQLEKSRLLSDRFSAERPKGSFSTLEIQRTEQGDSAMYLCASIAVGGETQYFGPGTRLLVL.

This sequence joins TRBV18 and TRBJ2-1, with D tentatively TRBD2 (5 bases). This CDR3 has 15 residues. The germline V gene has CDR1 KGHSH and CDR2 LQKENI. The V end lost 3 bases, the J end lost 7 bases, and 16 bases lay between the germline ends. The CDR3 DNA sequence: TGTGCCAGCTCACCTTCCTACCACGGGGAAAATGAGCAGTTCTTC. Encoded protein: CASSPSYHGENEQFF.

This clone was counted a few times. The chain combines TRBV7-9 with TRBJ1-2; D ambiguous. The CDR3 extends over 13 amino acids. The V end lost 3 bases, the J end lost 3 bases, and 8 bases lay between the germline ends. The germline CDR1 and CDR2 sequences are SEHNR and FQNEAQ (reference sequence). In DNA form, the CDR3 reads TGTGCCAGCAGCTTGGTGGCCGACTATGGCTACACCTTC. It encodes CASSLVADYGYTF.